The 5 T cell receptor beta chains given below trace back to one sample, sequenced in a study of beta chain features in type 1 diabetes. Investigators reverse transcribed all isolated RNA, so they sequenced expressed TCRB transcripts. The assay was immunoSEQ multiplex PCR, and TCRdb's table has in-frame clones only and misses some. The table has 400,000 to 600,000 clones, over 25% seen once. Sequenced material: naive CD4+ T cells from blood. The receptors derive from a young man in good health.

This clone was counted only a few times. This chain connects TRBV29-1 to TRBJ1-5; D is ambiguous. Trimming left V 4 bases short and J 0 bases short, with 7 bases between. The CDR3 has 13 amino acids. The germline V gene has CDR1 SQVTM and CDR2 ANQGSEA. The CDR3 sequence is CSVATDSNQPQHF. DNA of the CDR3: TGCAGCGTTGCGACGGATAGCAATCAGCCCCAGCATTTT.

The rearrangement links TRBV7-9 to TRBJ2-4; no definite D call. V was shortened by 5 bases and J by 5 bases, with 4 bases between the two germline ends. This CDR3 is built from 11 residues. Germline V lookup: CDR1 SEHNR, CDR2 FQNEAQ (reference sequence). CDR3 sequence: CASSTQNIQYF. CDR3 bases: TGTGCCAGCAGCACGCAAAACATTCAGTACTTC.

The CDR3 DNA is TGTGCCAGCAGCCCCTACGGCTCTGGGGCCAACGTCCTGACTTTC. This sequence encodes CASSPYGSGANVLTF. The chain couples TRBV7-6 to TRBJ2-6; D remains ambiguous. V lost 5 bases, J lost 0 bases, and 8 bases lay in between. The germline V gene encodes CDR1 SGHVS and CDR2 FNYEAQ. The CDR3 loop spans 15 amino acids. The variable domain in full, completed from reference TRBV7-6 and TRBJ2-6, reads GAGVSQSPRYKVTKRGQDVALRCDPISGHVSLYWYRQALGQGPEFLTYFNYEAQQDKSGLPNDRFSAERPEGSISTLTIQRTEQRDSAMYRCASSPYGSGANVLTFGAGSRLTVL.

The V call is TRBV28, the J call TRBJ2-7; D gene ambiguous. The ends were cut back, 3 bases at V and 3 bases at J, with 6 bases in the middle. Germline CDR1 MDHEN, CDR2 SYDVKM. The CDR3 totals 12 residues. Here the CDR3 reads CASSFSVYEQYF. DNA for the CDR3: TGTGCCAGCAGTTTTTCTGTCTACGAGCAGTACTTC.

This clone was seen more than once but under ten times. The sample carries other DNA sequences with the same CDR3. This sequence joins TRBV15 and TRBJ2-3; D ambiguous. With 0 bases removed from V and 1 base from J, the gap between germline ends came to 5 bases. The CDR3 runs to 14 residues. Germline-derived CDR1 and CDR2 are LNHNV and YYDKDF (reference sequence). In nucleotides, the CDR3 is TGTGCCACCAGCAGAGATCGCGGCACAGATACGCAGTATTTT. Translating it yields CATSRDRGTDTQYF.